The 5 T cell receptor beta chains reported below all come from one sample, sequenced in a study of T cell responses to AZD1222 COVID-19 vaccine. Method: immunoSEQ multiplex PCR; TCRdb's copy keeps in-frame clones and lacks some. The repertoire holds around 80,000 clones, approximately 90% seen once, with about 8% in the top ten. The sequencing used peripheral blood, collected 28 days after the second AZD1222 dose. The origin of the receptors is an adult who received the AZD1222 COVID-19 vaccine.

CDR3 sequence (DNA): TGTGCCAGTAGTGCCCGGCCCAATCAGCCCCAGCATTTT. Amino acids: CASSARPNQPQHF. This sequence joins TRBV19 and TRBJ1-5, with no clear D. Germline lookup yields CDR1 LNHDA and CDR2 SQIVND (reference sequence). The CDR3 contains 13 residues. V shed 5 bases and J shed 3 bases, with 8 bases lying between them. The complete variable domain, with remaining parts taken from reference TRBV19 and TRBJ1-5, reads DGGITQSPKYLFRKEGQNVTLSCEQNLNHDAMYWYRQDPGQGLRLIYYSQIVNDFQKGDIAEGYSVSREKKESFPLTVTSAQKNPTAFYLCASSARPNQPQHFGDGTRLSIL.

The CDR3 protein is CASSQAAQNEQYF. The CDR3 DNA reads TGTGCCAGCAGCCAAGCTGCGCAAAACGAGCAGTACTTC. J is TRBJ2-7 and V is TRBV3-1 (or the pseudogene TRBV3-2); no reliable D call. Trimming stripped 1 base from V and 5 bases from J, with 9 bases between. Per the germline V gene, CDR1 is LGHDT and CDR2 is YNNKEL (reference sequence). This CDR3 is 13 amino acids long.

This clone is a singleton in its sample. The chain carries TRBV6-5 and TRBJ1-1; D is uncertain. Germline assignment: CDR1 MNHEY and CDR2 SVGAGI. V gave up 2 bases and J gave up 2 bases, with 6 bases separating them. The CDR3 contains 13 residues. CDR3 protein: CASSYISNTEAFF. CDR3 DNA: TGTGCCAGCAGTTACATCTCAAACACTGAAGCTTTCTTT.

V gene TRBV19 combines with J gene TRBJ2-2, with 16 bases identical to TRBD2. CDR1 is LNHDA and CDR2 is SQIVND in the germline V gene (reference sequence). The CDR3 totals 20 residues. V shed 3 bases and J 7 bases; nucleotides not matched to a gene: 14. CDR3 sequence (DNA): TGTGCCAGTAGTATGGACATGGCGGGGACTAGCGGGAGGGTAGGCGGGGAGCTGTTTTTT. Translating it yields CASSMDMAGTSGRVGGELFF.

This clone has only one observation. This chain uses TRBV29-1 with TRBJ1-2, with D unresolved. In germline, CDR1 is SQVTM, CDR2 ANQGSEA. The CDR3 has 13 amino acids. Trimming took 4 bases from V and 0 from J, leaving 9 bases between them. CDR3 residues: CSVADRANYGYTF. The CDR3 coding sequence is TGCAGCGTTGCAGACCGAGCTAACTATGGCTACACCTTC.